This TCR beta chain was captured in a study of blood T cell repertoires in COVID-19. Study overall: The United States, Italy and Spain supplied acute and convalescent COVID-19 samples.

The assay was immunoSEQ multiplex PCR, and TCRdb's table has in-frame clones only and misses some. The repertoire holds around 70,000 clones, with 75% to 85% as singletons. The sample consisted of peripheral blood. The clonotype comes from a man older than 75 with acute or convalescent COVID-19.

CDR3 sequence (DNA): TGTGCCAGCAGTTTCACAGGGGGCAATCAGCCCCAGCATTTT. Translation gives CASSFTGGNQPQHF. This sequence joins TRBV7-9 and TRBJ1-5, with 7 bases matching TRBD1. This CDR3 has 14 residues. Germline-derived CDR1 and CDR2 are SEHNR and FQNEAQ (reference sequence). V lost 6 bases, J lost 2 bases, and 4 bases stayed unmatched. The full variable domain, with the rest looked up from reference TRBV7-9 and TRBJ1-5, is DTGVSQNPRHKITKRGQNVTFRCDPISEHNRLYWYRQTLGQGPEFLTYFQNEAQLEKSRLLSDRFSAERPKGSFSTLEIQRTEQGDSAMYLCASSFTGGNQPQHFGDGTRLSIL.